This passage covers 5 T cell receptor beta chains from one sample sequenced in a study of blood T cell repertoires in COVID-19. TCRdb's copy holds only in-frame clones and misses some; the assay was immunoSEQ multiplex PCR. The repertoire holds some 150,000 clones, with over 80% as singletons. Material for sequencing was PBMCs or T cells enriched from blood (not recorded which). These receptors were obtained from a woman aged 45 to 65 who had been exposed to COVID-19.

The chain couples TRBV11-3 to TRBJ2-2; maybe TRBD1 (6 bases). CDR1 and CDR2 from the germline V gene are SGHNT and YENEEA. CDR3 length: 18 amino acids. The V gene lost 0 bases and the J gene lost 0 bases, with 14 bases spanning the gap. The CDR3 DNA is TGTGCCAGCAGCTTAGATACAGGGTGGGGGCCGAACACCGGGGAGCTGTTTTTT. Translated, it gives CASSLDTGWGPNTGELFF.

The J gene is TRBJ1-5, the V gene TRBV27, with TRBD1 matching over 7 bases. After removal of 7 bases from V and 0 bases from J, the junction contained 9 bases not matched to a gene. The CDR3 extends over 16 amino acids. The germline CDR1 and CDR2 sequences are MNHEY and SMNVEV (reference sequence). CDR3 nucleotides: TGTGCCAGCAAGTCCGGGACAGTGAGTAGCAATCAGCCCCAGCATTTT. Protein product: CASKSGTVSSNQPQHF.

The V and J genes are TRBV5-1 and TRBJ2-3; D not certain. Per the germline V gene, CDR1 is SGHRS and CDR2 is YFSETQ. Trimming took 0 bases from V and 2 from J, leaving 10 bases between them. The CDR3 is 15 residues long. In DNA form, the CDR3 reads TGCGCCAGCAGCTTGGTTCCTACCCCCACAGATACGCAGTATTTT. The encoded protein is CASSLVPTPTDTQYF.

This chain uses TRBV19 with TRBJ1-1, with a possible D match to TRBD1 (6 bases). Germline-derived CDR1 and CDR2 are LNHDA and SQIVND (reference sequence). The V and J ends lost 6 bases and 5 bases respectively, with 13 bases between them. This CDR3 region has 13 residues. The CDR3 nucleotides read TGTGCCAGTAGCCGGACAGCCGAAACTGAAGCTTTCTTT. As protein: CASSRTAETEAFF.

The chain is built from TRBV7-9 and TRBJ1-1, with TRBD1 matching over 10 bases. V lost 0 bases, J lost 6 bases, and 4 bases stayed unmatched. CDR1 SEHNR and CDR2 FQNEAQ come from the germline V gene (reference sequence). The CDR3 extends over 15 amino acids. The CDR3 DNA follows: TGTGCCAGCAGCTTAGCCTCGACAGGGGGCCCTGAAGCTTTCTTT. Its protein product is CASSLASTGGPEAFF.